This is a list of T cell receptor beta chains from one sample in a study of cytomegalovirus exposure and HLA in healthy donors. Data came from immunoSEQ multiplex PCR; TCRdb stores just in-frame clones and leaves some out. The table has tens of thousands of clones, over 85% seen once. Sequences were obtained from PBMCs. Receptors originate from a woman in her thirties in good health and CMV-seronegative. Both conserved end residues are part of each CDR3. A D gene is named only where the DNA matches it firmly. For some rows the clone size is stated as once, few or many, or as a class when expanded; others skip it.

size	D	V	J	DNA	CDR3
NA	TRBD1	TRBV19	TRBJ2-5	TGTGCCAGTAGTGGGCCGGGACAGGGACTTCGGGAGACCCAGTACTTC	CASSGPGQGLRETQYF
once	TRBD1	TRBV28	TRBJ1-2	TGTGCCAGCAATGAGGGACAGGGGAACTTTTATGGCTACACCTTC	CASNEGQGNFYGYTF
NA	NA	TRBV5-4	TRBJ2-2	TGTGCCAGCAGCTTGTCCTGGCAGGGGAACACCGGGGAGCTGTTTTTT	CASSLSWQGNTGELFF
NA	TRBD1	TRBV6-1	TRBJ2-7	TGTGCCAGCAGTGTTGGGGGACAGGGGGCGCTTTATGAGCAGTACTTC	CASSVGGQGALYEQYF
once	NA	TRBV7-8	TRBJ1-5	TGTGCCAGCAGCTTTTCCGGGGGAAATCAGCCCCAGCATTTT	CASSFSGGNQPQHF
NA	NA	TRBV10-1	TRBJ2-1	TGCGCCAGCAGTGAACTAGCCCGGGGGAATGAGCAGTTCTTC	CASSELARGNEQFF
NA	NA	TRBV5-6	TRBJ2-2	TGTGCCAGCAGCTTTCGGGACTCGGATAATACCGGGGAGCTGTTTTTT	CASSFRDSDNTGELFF
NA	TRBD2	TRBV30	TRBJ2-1	TGTGCCTGGAGGCCGCCGGGACTAGCGGGGGGGAGAGAGCAGTTCTTC	CAWRPPGLAGGREQFF
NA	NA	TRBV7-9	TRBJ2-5	TGTGCCAGCAGCTTAAGGGCGGGGTTATCCAAGGAAACCCAGTACTTC	CASSLRAGLSKETQYF
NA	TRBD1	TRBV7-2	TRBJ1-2	TGTGCCAGCAGCTCTGTGTCAGGGGGCTCCTATGGCTACACCTTC	CASSSVSGGSYGYTF
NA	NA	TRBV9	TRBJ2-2	TGTGCCAGCAGCGGACAGAAGAACACCGGGGAGCTGTTTTTT	CASSGQKNTGELFF
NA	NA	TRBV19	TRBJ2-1	TGTGCCAGTAGTACGCCGCCGCTAGCGCGCCGCTCCTACAATGAGCAGTTCTTC	CASSTPPLARRSYNEQFF
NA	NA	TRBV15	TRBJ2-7	TGTGCCACCAGCACCATGGGGGCGGTGACCTACGAGCAGTACTTC	CATSTMGAVTYEQYF
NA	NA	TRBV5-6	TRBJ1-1	TGTGCCAGCAGCTCCCCGGGAGAAGGGAACACTGAAGCTTTCTTT	CASSSPGEGNTEAFF
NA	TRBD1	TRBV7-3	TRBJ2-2	TGTGCCAGCGGACCCAGGGGGCTTGAAACCGGGGAGCTGTTTTTT	CASGPRGLETGELFF
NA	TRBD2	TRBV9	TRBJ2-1	TGTGCCAGCAGCGCAGAGGGGACTAAGATACGCAATGAGCAGTTCTTC	CASSAEGTKIRNEQFF
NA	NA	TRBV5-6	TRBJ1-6	TGTGCCAGCAGCTTGCTCCTACCTACCCGGGGTTCACCCCTCCACTTT	CASSLLLPTRGSPLHF
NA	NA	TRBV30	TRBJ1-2	TGTGCCTGGAGTGTACGATGGGGCGGCTACACCTTC	CAWSVRWGGYTF
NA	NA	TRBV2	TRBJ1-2	TGTGCCAGCAGTACGGACACGAACTATGGCTACACCTTC	CASSTDTNYGYTF
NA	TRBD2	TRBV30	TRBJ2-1	TGTGCCTGGACCGCGGGGGGGTATGAGCAGTTCTTC	CAWTAGGYEQFF
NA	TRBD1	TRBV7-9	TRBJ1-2	TGTGCCAGCAGCTTAGTCGGAAGTACAGGGGGCGACCAAGGCTACACCTTC	CASSLVGSTGGDQGYTF
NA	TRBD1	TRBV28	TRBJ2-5	TGTGCTGTTGGGACAGTTCAAGAGACCCAGTACTTC	CAVGTVQETQYF
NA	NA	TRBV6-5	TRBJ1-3	TGTGCCAGCAGCTACGGGGGGTCTGGAAACACCATATATTTT	CASSYGGSGNTIYF
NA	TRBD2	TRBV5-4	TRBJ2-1	TGTGCCAGCAGCTTAGGGGCGCGGGGGGGGCCGCGTAATGAGCAGTTCTTC	CASSLGARGGPRNEQFF
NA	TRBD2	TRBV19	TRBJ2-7	TGTGCCAGTAGATCGGGGGGGTCCGACGAGCAGTACTTC	CASRSGGSDEQYF
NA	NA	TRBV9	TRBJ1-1	TGTGCCAGCAGCGATGCCATTTTGGGAGGGATGAACACTGAAGCTTTCTTT	CASSDAILGGMNTEAFF
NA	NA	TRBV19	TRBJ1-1	TGTGCCAGTAGTATAGTCCCTCTCGGGAGGGTCGGACCTGAAGCTTTCTTT	CASSIVPLGRVGPEAFF
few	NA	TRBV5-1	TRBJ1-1	TGCGCCAGCAGCCCCCGGGCAGGGGTTTTTGAGAACACTGAAGCTTTCTTT	CASSPRAGVFENTEAFF
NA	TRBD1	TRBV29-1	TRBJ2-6	TGCAGCGTCCGACAGGGGCCCGGGGCCAACGTCCTGACTTTC	CSVRQGPGANVLTF
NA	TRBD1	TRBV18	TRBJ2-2	TGTGCCAGCTCAACAGGGGACAGGGGTTCGGCCGGGGAGCTGTTTTTT	CASSTGDRGSAGELFF